These T cell receptor beta chains were read from a single sample in a study of chronic HIV infection and antiretroviral therapy. MiXCR, applied by TCRdb to the 5' RACE reads, yields one record per CDR3 protein. Of over 40,000 distinct CDR3 sequences listed, approximately 20% were seen once; the top ten hold approximately 2.8%. The source material was peripheral blood. The origin of the receptors is an adult who had HIV and had not received antiretroviral therapy, or was an uninfected healthy control (not recorded which). The CDR3 runs from the conserved cysteine through the conserved F or W. Fields, in order: J gene, V gene, D gene, CDR3 length, clone size, CDR3 DNA, CDR3 protein. D genes are given only for firm matches. Where a row states a size, it is once, few, many or the class of an expanded clone; other rows omit it.

j_gene: TRBJ2-3; v_gene: TRBV3-1; d_gene: -; len: 16; abundance: few; CDR3nt: TGTGCCAGCAGCCCAACTCGGGAACGTCCGTCAGATACGCAGTATTTT; CDR3aa: CASSPTRERPSDTQYF
j_gene: TRBJ1-5; v_gene: TRBV7-2; d_gene: -; len: 13; abundance: few; CDR3nt: TGTGCCAGCACCCTCTGGCGGGGAGAGCCCCAGCATTTT; CDR3aa: CASTLWRGEPQHF
j_gene: TRBJ2-5; v_gene: TRBV4-1; d_gene: TRBD2; len: 15; abundance: -; CDR3nt: TGCGCCAGCAGCCATTTAGCGGGGGAGGGGGAGACCCAGTACTTC; CDR3aa: CASSHLAGEGETQYF
j_gene: TRBJ2-1; v_gene: TRBV10-3; d_gene: -; len: 15; abundance: -; CDR3nt: TGTGCCATCAGTGAGTCGACGTCTCGCAGCAATGAGCAGTTCTTC; CDR3aa: CAISESTSRSNEQFF
j_gene: TRBJ1-1; v_gene: TRBV6-5; d_gene: -; len: 11; abundance: -; CDR3nt: TGTGCCAGCATTTCCAGAATCGAAGCTTTCTTT; CDR3aa: CASISRIEAFF
j_gene: TRBJ2-3; v_gene: TRBV28; d_gene: -; len: 13; abundance: -; CDR3nt: TGTGCCAGCAGTCCCGGACTCACCCATACGCAGTATTTT; CDR3aa: CASSPGLTHTQYF
j_gene: TRBJ2-1; v_gene: TRBV28; d_gene: TRBD2; len: 17; abundance: few; CDR3nt: TGTGCCAGCAGTATACCGCCCGGACTAGGAGCCTACAATGAGCAGTTCTTC; CDR3aa: CASSIPPGLGAYNEQFF
j_gene: TRBJ2-3; v_gene: TRBV30; d_gene: TRBD2; len: 13; abundance: few; CDR3nt: TGTGCCTGGAGTGCCGGACTAGCGGGTACGCAGTATTTT; CDR3aa: CAWSAGLAGTQYF
j_gene: TRBJ2-7; v_gene: TRBV28; d_gene: TRBD2; len: 15; abundance: once; CDR3nt: TGTGCCAGCAGTTTGGGACTATGGGATGCCTACGAGCAGTACTTC; CDR3aa: CASSLGLWDAYEQYF
j_gene: TRBJ2-1; v_gene: TRBV29-1; d_gene: TRBD1; len: 15; abundance: -; CDR3nt: TGCAGCCACGCTGGTGCAGGGGGCACTAGTCGGGAGCAGTTCTTC; CDR3aa: CSHAGAGGTSREQFF
j_gene: TRBJ1-1; v_gene: TRBV28; d_gene: -; len: 12; abundance: -; CDR3nt: TGTGCCAGCAGTTTCGCCCGGGGGAGGGCTTTCTTT; CDR3aa: CASSFARGRAFF
j_gene: TRBJ2-1; v_gene: TRBV29-1; d_gene: -; len: 15; abundance: few; CDR3nt: TGCAGCGTTGAATGGGTAGCCCTCTCCTACAATGAGCAGTTCTTC; CDR3aa: CSVEWVALSYNEQFF
j_gene: TRBJ1-1; v_gene: TRBV29-1; d_gene: -; len: 12; abundance: -; CDR3nt: TGCAGCGTGGGGGGCAGGGTCGCTGAAGCTTTCTTT; CDR3aa: CSVGGRVAEAFF
j_gene: TRBJ2-3; v_gene: TRBV2; d_gene: -; len: 16; abundance: few; CDR3nt: TGTGCCAGCAGGGGGACCGGGACATGGGCCACAGATACGCAGTATTTT; CDR3aa: CASRGTGTWATDTQYF
j_gene: TRBJ1-2; v_gene: TRBV28; d_gene: TRBD1; len: 12; abundance: -; CDR3nt: TGTGCCAGCAGACAGGGGCAGGGTGGCTACACCTTC; CDR3aa: CASRQGQGGYTF
j_gene: TRBJ2-1; v_gene: TRBV6-1; d_gene: TRBD2; len: 16; abundance: few; CDR3nt: TGTGCCAGCAGTGAAGCGATACTAGCGGCTCGTATTAAGCAGTTCTTC; CDR3aa: CASSEAILAARIKQFF
j_gene: TRBJ1-5; v_gene: TRBV18; d_gene: -; len: 13; abundance: -; CDR3nt: TGTGCCAGCTCCCCAGCCCTAAATCAGCCCCAGCATTTT; CDR3aa: CASSPALNQPQHF
j_gene: TRBJ1-2; v_gene: TRBV20-1; d_gene: -; len: 14; abundance: -; CDR3nt: TGCAGTACTAGAAGAGGCGCCAGGGGCCATGGCTACACCTTC; CDR3aa: CSTRRGARGHGYTF
j_gene: TRBJ2-1; v_gene: TRBV10-2; d_gene: TRBD2; len: 16; abundance: -; CDR3nt: TGCGCCAGCAAGGGGGCTAGCGGGAGGGCCGCATATGAGCAGTTCTTC; CDR3aa: CASKGASGRAAYEQFF
j_gene: TRBJ1-3; v_gene: TRBV9; d_gene: -; len: 17; abundance: -; CDR3nt: TGTGCCAGCAGCGTAGGATCATGGAGTTCGACTGGAAACACCATATATTTT; CDR3aa: CASSVGSWSSTGNTIYF
j_gene: TRBJ2-3; v_gene: TRBV28; d_gene: -; len: 14; abundance: few; CDR3nt: TGTGCCAGCAGTGTCGGAGGAGGCACAGATACGCAGTATTTT; CDR3aa: CASSVGGGTDTQYF
j_gene: TRBJ1-4; v_gene: TRBV6-1; d_gene: -; len: 14; abundance: few; CDR3nt: TGTGCCAGCAGTGAAAACTTCGTTGGGGAAAAACTGTTTTTT; CDR3aa: CASSENFVGEKLFF
j_gene: TRBJ2-3; v_gene: TRBV18; d_gene: -; len: 14; abundance: -; CDR3nt: TGTGCCAGCTCACCACAAAAGGGCACAGATACGCAGTATTTT; CDR3aa: CASSPQKGTDTQYF
j_gene: TRBJ1-5; v_gene: TRBV6-1; d_gene: -; len: 12; abundance: few; CDR3nt: TGTGCCAGCATGGTGGGCAATCAGCCCCAGCATTTT; CDR3aa: CASMVGNQPQHF
j_gene: TRBJ1-4; v_gene: TRBV11-2; d_gene: -; len: 15; abundance: -; CDR3nt: TGTGCCAGCCGCCCGGGGAGCACAACTAATGAAAAACTGTTTTTT; CDR3aa: CASRPGSTTNEKLFF
j_gene: TRBJ1-2; v_gene: TRBV4-2; d_gene: -; len: 17; abundance: -; CDR3nt: TGTGCCAGCAGTTCTATCCCTCGGGGAAGGAGGGACTATGGCTACACCTTC; CDR3aa: CASSSIPRGRRDYGYTF
j_gene: TRBJ1-3; v_gene: TRBV29-1; d_gene: -; len: 15; abundance: few; CDR3nt: TGCAGCGTTGAAGCATGGCAGGACTCTGGAAACACCATATATTTT; CDR3aa: CSVEAWQDSGNTIYF
j_gene: TRBJ1-5; v_gene: TRBV5-6; d_gene: -; len: 14; abundance: few; CDR3nt: TGTGCCAGCAGCTTGGGTGCCGGGGGACAGCCCCAGCATTTT; CDR3aa: CASSLGAGGQPQHF
j_gene: TRBJ1-1; v_gene: TRBV27; d_gene: -; len: 14; abundance: few; CDR3nt: TGTGCCAGCAGTCGGCAGGAGATGAACACTGAAGCTTTCTTT; CDR3aa: CASSRQEMNTEAFF
j_gene: TRBJ1-2; v_gene: TRBV5-1; d_gene: -; len: 15; abundance: few; CDR3nt: TGCGCCAGCAGCTTGATCTCGGACGGGCCGGGGGGCTACACCTTC; CDR3aa: CASSLISDGPGGYTF
j_gene: TRBJ2-4; v_gene: TRBV28; d_gene: -; len: 13; abundance: few; CDR3nt: TGTGCCAGCAGTTTACCCCAGGAAAACATTCAGTACTTC; CDR3aa: CASSLPQENIQYF
j_gene: TRBJ2-7; v_gene: TRBV28; d_gene: TRBD2; len: 19; abundance: -; CDR3nt: TGTGCCAGCAGGGGGAAGGGGACTAGCGGGACTCCGAGCTCCTACGAGCAGTACTTC; CDR3aa: CASRGKGTSGTPSSYEQYF
j_gene: TRBJ2-5; v_gene: TRBV7-8; d_gene: TRBD1; len: 13; abundance: -; CDR3nt: TGTGCCAGCAGCCCGGGACAGGCGCAGACCCAGTACTTC; CDR3aa: CASSPGQAQTQYF
j_gene: TRBJ2-1; v_gene: TRBV7-9; d_gene: -; len: 16; abundance: -; CDR3nt: TGTGCCAGCAGCTTAGAAAGGGGCAGGGCGGCGAATGAGCAGTTCTTC; CDR3aa: CASSLERGRAANEQFF
j_gene: TRBJ2-3; v_gene: TRBV9; d_gene: TRBD2; len: 16; abundance: -; CDR3nt: TGTGCCAGCAGCGTAGGGACCGGGAGGGCCACAGATACGCAGTATTTT; CDR3aa: CASSVGTGRATDTQYF
j_gene: TRBJ2-7; v_gene: TRBV4-2; d_gene: -; len: 15; abundance: -; CDR3nt: TGTGCCAGCAGCCAGGAGAAACACCCCACCTACGAGCAGTACTTC; CDR3aa: CASSQEKHPTYEQYF
j_gene: TRBJ2-3; v_gene: TRBV6-1; d_gene: TRBD2; len: 15; abundance: many; CDR3nt: TGTGCCAGCCTGTCCGGACTAGCTGCCGCAGATACGCAGTATTTT; CDR3aa: CASLSGLAAADTQYF
j_gene: TRBJ2-1; v_gene: TRBV5-1; d_gene: TRBD2; len: 12; abundance: few; CDR3nt: TGCGCCAGCAGCTCCGGGACTAGTGAGCAGTTCTTC; CDR3aa: CASSSGTSEQFF
j_gene: TRBJ1-5; v_gene: TRBV6-1; d_gene: -; len: 13; abundance: many; CDR3nt: TGTGCCAGCAGTGGGACAGTAAATCAGCCCCAGCATTTT; CDR3aa: CASSGTVNQPQHF
j_gene: TRBJ2-5; v_gene: TRBV28; d_gene: -; len: 15; abundance: few; CDR3nt: TGTGCCAGCAGTCGGCAGGGGAGGGGGCAAGAGACCCAGTACTTC; CDR3aa: CASSRQGRGQETQYF
j_gene: TRBJ2-7; v_gene: TRBV28; d_gene: -; len: 10; abundance: few; CDR3nt: TGTGCCAGCAGTTTAGGGAGTACGTACTTC; CDR3aa: CASSLGSTYF
j_gene: TRBJ2-7; v_gene: TRBV28; d_gene: -; len: 15; abundance: -; CDR3nt: TGTGCCAGCAGTTTAAGGCGGATTAACTCCTACGAGCAGTACTTC; CDR3aa: CASSLRRINSYEQYF
j_gene: TRBJ2-3; v_gene: TRBV5-1; d_gene: TRBD2; len: 14; abundance: few; CDR3nt: TGCGCCAGCAGCTTGGTCGTAGCGGGAGTGAGCGGGAGTTTT; CDR3aa: CASSLVVAGVSGSF
j_gene: TRBJ1-6; v_gene: TRBV28; d_gene: -; len: 15; abundance: -; CDR3nt: TGTGCCAGCAGTTTAAGCAGGGGTGGATATTCACCCCTCCACTTT; CDR3aa: CASSLSRGGYSPLHF
j_gene: TRBJ2-6; v_gene: TRBV6-5; d_gene: -; len: 15; abundance: many; CDR3nt: TGTGCCAGCAGCCGAGACAGCTCTGGGGCCAACGTCCTGACTTTC; CDR3aa: CASSRDSSGANVLTF
j_gene: TRBJ1-5; v_gene: TRBV27; d_gene: TRBD1; len: 16; abundance: few; CDR3nt: TGTGCCAGCGAGTACCGGACAGGGGCCGGCAATCAGCCCCAGCATTTT; CDR3aa: CASEYRTGAGNQPQHF
j_gene: TRBJ2-7; v_gene: TRBV28; d_gene: TRBD2; len: 12; abundance: -; CDR3nt: TGTGGAACTAGCGGGAGTTCCTACGAGCAGTACTTC; CDR3aa: CGTSGSSYEQYF
j_gene: TRBJ2-7; v_gene: TRBV27; d_gene: TRBD1; len: 13; abundance: few; CDR3nt: TGTGCCAGCGGGACAGGGTCCCTTGCCGGGCAGTACTTC; CDR3aa: CASGTGSLAGQYF
j_gene: TRBJ1-1; v_gene: TRBV29-1; d_gene: TRBD1; len: 18; abundance: -; CDR3nt: TGCAGCGTTGAAAGGGACCGGGACAGGGGGCCTCGGGACACTGAAGCTTTCTTT; CDR3aa: CSVERDRDRGPRDTEAFF
j_gene: TRBJ2-3; v_gene: TRBV6-6; d_gene: TRBD1; len: 14; abundance: many; CDR3nt: TGTGCCAGCAGTTCGACAGGGAGCACAGATACGCAGTATTTT; CDR3aa: CASSSTGSTDTQYF